This is a list of T cell receptor beta chains from one sample in a study of shared clonotypes between healthy human individuals. Profiled with immunoSEQ multiplex PCR; TCRdb holds only in-frame clones, not every one. Found here are 2 million to 3 million clones, over 85% of them singletons; the top ten hold 0.36%. The sequencing sample was made of naive CD4+ T cells from PBMCs. All receptors come from a man between 18 and 29 years old in good health. Some clones in this sample may be carry-over from other donors' samples. Both conserved end residues are part of each CDR3. The D gene is left open where the match is weak. For some rows the clone size is stated as once, few or many, or as a class when expanded; others skip it.

abundance,j_gene,v_gene,d_gene,CDR3nt,CDR3aa
-,TRBJ2-7,TRBV28,-,TGTGCCAGCAGGGGAGCGGATGGAAACGAGCAGTACTTC,CASRGADGNEQYF
-,TRBJ1-4,TRBV5-1,TRBD1,TGCGCCAGCAGCAGGGGCACGGACAGGGGTGAAAAACTGTTTTTT,CASSRGTDRGEKLFF
-,TRBJ1-2,TRBV4-2,-,TGTGCCAGCAGCCAAGATTCCTGGGGAAGCTATGGCTACACCTTC,CASSQDSWGSYGYTF
-,TRBJ2-5,TRBV7-8,-,TGTGCCAGCAGGAAACGGTGGGAGAGACAAGAGACCCAGTACTTC,CASRKRWERQETQYF
-,TRBJ2-7,TRBV18,-,TGTGCCAGCTCACCACGGGCGGACGAGCAGTACTTC,CASSPRADEQYF
once,TRBJ1-1,TRBV5-1,TRBD1,TGCGCCAGCGGAGAGGGGGCCCCGGGCACTGAAGCTTTCTTT,CASGEGAPGTEAFF
-,TRBJ2-1,TRBV7-6,-,TGTGCCAGCAGCTTAGGGGGAGGTCCCTACAATGAGCAGTTCTTC,CASSLGGGPYNEQFF
-,TRBJ1-2,TRBV27,-,TGTGCCAGCAGTGCGTCCGGGACAGGCTACACCTTC,CASSASGTGYTF
-,TRBJ2-1,TRBV29-1,-,TGCAGCGTTGAAGACCTGGGCCCCCTTATGGAGCAGTTCTTC,CSVEDLGPLMEQFF
-,TRBJ1-5,TRBV5-8,TRBD1,TGTGCCAGCAGCTCCCGCCTAACAGGGGAGCAGCCCCAGCATTTT,CASSSRLTGEQPQHF
-,TRBJ2-7,TRBV7-9,-,TGTGCCAGCAGCCCTCCCGGTGGCCCCTACGAGCAGTACTTC,CASSPPGGPYEQYF
-,TRBJ2-5,TRBV5-1,-,TGCGCCAGCAGTAGTACAGGGACAAGCCCCGCGAGGACCCAGTACTTC,CASSSTGTSPARTQYF
once,TRBJ1-2,TRBV15,-,TGTGCCACCAGCAGAGATTGGGGTGGTGGCTACACCTTC,CATSRDWGGGYTF
-,TRBJ1-2,TRBV7-9,-,TGTGCCAGCAGCTTAGGGGCCGGACAGACCTACACCTTC,CASSLGAGQTYTF
-,TRBJ2-7,TRBV5-1,-,TGCGCCAGCAGCTTGATGAGTGGCACGCAACACGAGCAGTACTTC,CASSLMSGTQHEQYF
once,TRBJ1-1,TRBV5-1,-,TGCGCCAGCAGCTTGGGAGGTTTTAACACTGAAGCTTTCTTT,CASSLGGFNTEAFF
-,TRBJ1-2,TRBV10-3,TRBD1,TGTGCCATCAGTGAGTCAGGGGGACAGGGAAATTTTTGCTACACCTTC,CAISESGGQGNFCYTF
-,TRBJ2-1,TRBV11-3,TRBD2,TGTGCCAGCAGCTTACTAGCGGGAGGTCCTCCTAGCCCCTACAATGAGCAGTTCTTC,CASSLLAGGPPSPYNEQFF
-,TRBJ1-1,TRBV6-6,TRBD1,TGTGCCAGCAGTAGACCCGGGACAGGGGACACTGAAGCTTTCTTT,CASSRPGTGDTEAFF
-,TRBJ2-5,TRBV7-2,-,TGTGCCAGCAGCTCGTATCGGGGAGCAGAGACCCAGTACTTC,CASSSYRGAETQYF
-,TRBJ1-4,TRBV9,-,TGTGCCAGCAGCCCACCGCGGAAATTTAACGGGGTGGAAAAACTGTTTTTT,CASSPPRKFNGVEKLFF
-,TRBJ2-7,TRBV10-3,TRBD1,TGTGCCATCAGGTTGACAGGGGACCACGAGCAGTACTTC,CAIRLTGDHEQYF
-,TRBJ1-1,TRBV11-2,TRBD1,TGTGCCAGCAGCTTGGCGACAGGGATCAACACTGAAGCTTTCTTT,CASSLATGINTEAFF
-,TRBJ1-1,TRBV20-1,-,TGCAGTGCTAGAGTGGCTGAAGCTTTCTTT,CSARVAEAFF
-,TRBJ1-5,TRBV2,-,TGTGCCAGCAGCGGTGGCAGGGGTCAGCCCCAGCATTTT,CASSGGRGQPQHF
-,TRBJ2-3,TRBV5-4,-,TGTGCCAGCAGCTTGGCAGGGGCACGGGGCACAGATACGCAGTATTTT,CASSLAGARGTDTQYF
-,TRBJ2-2,TRBV6-5,TRBD2,TGTGCCAGCGGGACTAGGGAGTCCGGGGAGCTGTTTTTT,CASGTRESGELFF
-,TRBJ2-7,TRBV4-2,TRBD2,TGTGCCAGCAGCCCGAGACTAGCGGGAGGCGAGCAGTACTTC,CASSPRLAGGEQYF
-,TRBJ2-6,TRBV10-3,TRBD1,TGTGCCATAAAAGAGACAGGGGTCAACGTCCTGACTTTC,CAIKETGVNVLTF
-,TRBJ2-2,TRBV7-8,-,TGTGCCAGCAGCTTAGGACAAAAAACGGGGAACACCGGGGAGCTGTTTTTT,CASSLGQKTGNTGELFF
-,TRBJ2-7,TRBV10-3,TRBD2,TGTGCCATCAGTGAGGCAGGACTAGCGAGGAGCTCCTACGAGCAGTACTTC,CAISEAGLARSSYEQYF
-,TRBJ2-1,TRBV7-2,TRBD2,TGTGCCAGCAGCTTAGGTCCTAGCGGGAACAATGAGCAGTTCTTC,CASSLGPSGNNEQFF
-,TRBJ1-5,TRBV7-2,-,TGTGCCAGCAGCGTCTCGGGGGTCGTCAATCAGCCCCAGCATTTT,CASSVSGVVNQPQHF
-,TRBJ2-7,TRBV19,-,TGTGCCAGTAGTATACCCCGGGCGGGCTTCTACGAGCAGTACTTC,CASSIPRAGFYEQYF
few,TRBJ1-1,TRBV29-1,-,TGCAGCGTTGATCCGGACAGGAACACTGAAGCTTTCTTT,CSVDPDRNTEAFF
-,TRBJ2-2,TRBV7-3,-,TGTGCCAGCAGCGTAGGGGGTCACACCGGGGAGCTGTTTTTT,CASSVGGHTGELFF
-,TRBJ2-5,TRBV5-1,-,TGCGCCAGCAGCTTGGGCCCCGTAGGCCAAGAGACCCAGTACTTC,CASSLGPVGQETQYF
-,TRBJ1-5,TRBV27,-,TGTGCCAGCAGTCCCTACGGGGGGGAGGGAAGCAATCAGCCCCAGCATTTT,CASSPYGGEGSNQPQHF
-,TRBJ2-2,TRBV7-9,TRBD2,TGTGCCAGCAGCTTCGGGACTAGCGGGAGCACCGGGGAGCTGTTTTTT,CASSFGTSGSTGELFF
-,TRBJ1-2,TRBV6-5,-,TGTGCCAGCAGCCCTGGGGGACTAACTAAGGATGGCTACACCTTC,CASSPGGLTKDGYTF
-,TRBJ2-7,TRBV6-5,-,TGTGCCAGCAGTTACCGGGCAGGGAAGGAGCAGTACTTC,CASSYRAGKEQYF
-,TRBJ2-1,TRBV5-1,-,TGCGCCAGCAGCTTGGTTGGAGGGTTGGTCGATGAGCAGTTCTTC,CASSLVGGLVDEQFF
few,TRBJ1-5,TRBV6-5,-,TGTGCCAGCAGTTACTCGGAGGTGGGTCCCCAGCATTTT,CASSYSEVGPQHF
-,TRBJ1-4,TRBV28,-,TGTGCCAGCAGTTTTGAGGGGCAAGGTGAAAAACTGTTTTTT,CASSFEGQGEKLFF
-,TRBJ2-3,TRBV18,-,TGTGCCAGCTCCGCCCCGGGAGTATCAGATACGCAGTATTTT,CASSAPGVSDTQYF
-,TRBJ2-2,TRBV9,-,TGTGCCAGCAGCCCAGCGGGCAGGGCGGACACCGGGGAGCTGTTTTTT,CASSPAGRADTGELFF
-,TRBJ1-1,TRBV7-2,-,TGTGCCAGCAGCCCCCCCACAGGGCCGAACACTGAAGCTTTCTTT,CASSPPTGPNTEAFF